This is a list of T cell receptor beta chains from one sample in a study of technical replicates of blood from a few donors. Libraries were prepared by immunoSEQ multiplex PCR; TCRdb keeps only in-frame clonotypes and omits some of them. The table has more than 90,000 clones, around 95% seen once. The sample comprised T cells isolated from PBMCs. These receptors were collected from a human donor in good health. CDR3s include the opening cysteine and the closing phenylalanine or tryptophan. Fields, in order: D gene, clone size, V gene, J gene, CDR3 DNA, CDR3 protein. A D gene is named only where the DNA matches it firmly. Expanded clones get a size class; other rows say once, few or many, or leave the size out.

D: NA; size: NA; V: TRBV4-1; J: TRBJ2-2; DNA: TGCGCCAGCAGCCAACGGGCAGGGGTGGAGGGGGAGCTGTTTTTT; CDR3: CASSQRAGVEGELFF
D: NA; size: NA; V: TRBV4-1; J: TRBJ1-1; DNA: TGCGCCAGCAGCCAAGATCAGCGGGGGAACACTGAAGCTTTCTTT; CDR3: CASSQDQRGNTEAFF
D: NA; size: NA; V: TRBV6-1; J: TRBJ1-2; DNA: TGTGCCAGCATTGTTACAGGGAACTATGGCTACACCTTC; CDR3: CASIVTGNYGYTF
D: NA; size: NA; V: TRBV6-1; J: TRBJ1-5; DNA: TGTGCCAGCAGGGAGGGACCGGATATGGTTCAGCCCCAGCATTTT; CDR3: CASREGPDMVQPQHF
D: TRBD1; size: NA; V: TRBV5-6; J: TRBJ2-7; DNA: TGTGCCAGCAGCTTGACAGCGGACAGGAGCTCCTACGAGCAGTACTTC; CDR3: CASSLTADRSSYEQYF
D: NA; size: NA; V: TRBV6-1; J: TRBJ1-1; DNA: TGTGCCAGCAGTGAACTCGGGAACACTGAAGCTTTCTTT; CDR3: CASSELGNTEAFF
D: TRBD1; size: once; V: TRBV25-1; J: TRBJ1-2; DNA: TGTGCCAGCAGTGAGCCCCGGACAGGGGAGGTTGATGGCTACACCTTC; CDR3: CASSEPRTGEVDGYTF
D: NA; size: NA; V: TRBV15; J: TRBJ1-5; DNA: TGTGCCACCAGCAGTACATTAGGGGCTAGCAATCAGCCCCAGCATTTT; CDR3: CATSSTLGASNQPQHF
D: NA; size: NA; V: TRBV28; J: TRBJ1-1; DNA: TGTGCCAGCAGTTTACCCTTACAGGGAAGAACTGAAGCTTTCTTT; CDR3: CASSLPLQGRTEAFF
D: NA; size: NA; V: TRBV19; J: TRBJ2-2; DNA: TGTGCCAGTAGTAGTCAGGGGCCCGGGGAGCTGTTTTTT; CDR3: CASSSQGPGELFF
D: TRBD2; size: NA; V: TRBV7-9; J: TRBJ2-1; DNA: TGTGCCAGCAGCACTCAAGCGGGATTGAATGAGCAGTTCTTC; CDR3: CASSTQAGLNEQFF
D: NA; size: NA; V: TRBV5-1; J: TRBJ1-3; DNA: TGCGCCAGCGCGGCGGCAACCTCTGGAAACACCATATATTTT; CDR3: CASAAATSGNTIYF
D: TRBD1; size: NA; V: TRBV18; J: TRBJ1-1; DNA: TGTGCCAGCTCACTACTCACGACAGGGGAAGGCAACACTGAAGCTTTCTTT; CDR3: CASSLLTTGEGNTEAFF
D: TRBD2; size: once; V: TRBV2; J: TRBJ2-1; DNA: TGTGCCAGCAGTGCGACTAGCGTTTACAATGAGCAGTTCTTC; CDR3: CASSATSVYNEQFF
D: TRBD1; size: once; V: TRBV6-5; J: TRBJ1-6; DNA: TGTGCCAGCAGTTACTCCTGGACAGGGGATTCACCCCTCCACTTT; CDR3: CASSYSWTGDSPLHF
D: TRBD1; size: NA; V: TRBV29-1; J: TRBJ1-3; DNA: TGCAGCGTTGGACAGGGCCTTAGTGACACCATATATTTT; CDR3: CSVGQGLSDTIYF
D: NA; size: NA; V: TRBV19; J: TRBJ2-1; DNA: TGTGCCAGTTCAGGGACCTACAATGAGCAGTTCTTC; CDR3: CASSGTYNEQFF
D: NA; size: NA; V: TRBV6-5; J: TRBJ2-1; DNA: TGTGCCAGCAGCCGACAGTCTTACAATGAGCAGTTCTTC; CDR3: CASSRQSYNEQFF
D: TRBD1; size: NA; V: TRBV6-5; J: TRBJ1-5; DNA: TGTGCCAGCAGGATACAGGGGGATAGCAATCAGCCCCAGCATTTT; CDR3: CASRIQGDSNQPQHF
D: TRBD1; size: NA; V: TRBV19; J: TRBJ1-5; DNA: TGTGCCAGTAGTTCCCGGGACAGGGGCGTTTTAATCAATCAGCCCCAGCATTTT; CDR3: CASSSRDRGVLINQPQHF
D: NA; size: NA; V: TRBV7-9; J: TRBJ2-5; DNA: TGTGCCAGCAGCTTAGGTTGGGGTAGGGACAAAGAGACCCAGTACTTC; CDR3: CASSLGWGRDKETQYF
D: TRBD2; size: NA; V: TRBV4-2; J: TRBJ2-5; DNA: TGTGCCAGCAGCCCAGCGGGGGGGCTGTCAGAGACCCAGTACTTC; CDR3: CASSPAGGLSETQYF
D: TRBD1; size: NA; V: TRBV6-6; J: TRBJ1-1; DNA: TGTGCCAGCAGTTACTGGACAGGGGAGAACACTGAAGCTTTCTTT; CDR3: CASSYWTGENTEAFF
D: NA; size: NA; V: TRBV14; J: TRBJ2-2; DNA: TGTGCCAGCAGCCACCGTAACCCGGGCACCGGGGAGCTGTTTTTT; CDR3: CASSHRNPGTGELFF
D: NA; size: NA; V: TRBV6-4; J: TRBJ2-1; DNA: TGTGCCAGCAGTGACTCCCTTTCCTCCTCCTACAATGAGCAGTTCTTC; CDR3: CASSDSLSSSYNEQFF
D: TRBD1; size: NA; V: TRBV19; J: TRBJ1-4; DNA: TGTGCCAGTAGTATATGGTTCGGGACAGGGACGTCAACTAATGAAAAACTGTTTTTT; CDR3: CASSIWFGTGTSTNEKLFF
D: NA; size: NA; V: TRBV7-9; J: TRBJ2-3; DNA: TGTGCCAGCAGCTTTCCTGGAGGGGGCACAGATACGCAGTATTTT; CDR3: CASSFPGGGTDTQYF
D: TRBD1; size: NA; V: TRBV5-8; J: TRBJ1-5; DNA: TGTGCCAGCAGCTTGGGGAAAGGACAGGGGGTAATACGGCAGCCCCAGCATTTT; CDR3: CASSLGKGQGVIRQPQHF
D: NA; size: NA; V: TRBV30; J: TRBJ2-1; DNA: TGTGCCTGGAGTCCCACCTCCTCTATGGTATATGAGCAGTTCTTC; CDR3: CAWSPTSSMVYEQFF
D: TRBD1; size: NA; V: TRBV5-1; J: TRBJ1-2; DNA: TGCGCCAGCAGCTCAGGTCAGGGGGCTGCCGGCTACACCTTC; CDR3: CASSSGQGAAGYTF
D: TRBD2; size: NA; V: TRBV4-1; J: TRBJ2-1; DNA: TGCGCCAGCAGCCAAAAGACAGGACTAGCGGGATTTGGGAATGAGCAGTTCTTC; CDR3: CASSQKTGLAGFGNEQFF
D: TRBD1; size: NA; V: TRBV6-1; J: TRBJ1-1; DNA: TGTGCCAGCAGTGAAACCAGGGACAGAGAAGCTTTCTTT; CDR3: CASSETRDREAFF
D: TRBD1; size: NA; V: TRBV5-6; J: TRBJ2-7; DNA: TGTGCCAGCACCCCCACGGACAGGGGGGTTCCCTACGAGCAGTACTTC; CDR3: CASTPTDRGVPYEQYF
D: TRBD2; size: NA; V: TRBV15; J: TRBJ2-7; DNA: TGTGCCACCAGCACATCCAGGACTAGCACCGAGCAGTACTTC; CDR3: CATSTSRTSTEQYF
D: TRBD2; size: NA; V: TRBV7-7; J: TRBJ2-1; DNA: TGTGCTAGCAGCTTAGCAGCGGGGGGGCCCAATGAGCAGTTCTTC; CDR3: CASSLAAGGPNEQFF
D: NA; size: NA; V: TRBV2; J: TRBJ1-1; DNA: TGTGCCAGCAAGGAACTCCAGGGCCCCACTGAAGCTTTCTTT; CDR3: CASKELQGPTEAFF
D: NA; size: once; V: TRBV11-3; J: TRBJ2-1; DNA: TGTGCCAGCAGCTTAGATCCTGGAGCGTCCGCAGACAATGAGCAGTTCTTC; CDR3: CASSLDPGASADNEQFF
D: TRBD1; size: NA; V: TRBV4-1; J: TRBJ1-4; DNA: TGCGCCAGCAGCCACCCCGGGACAGGGATTAAGCGTGGTGAAAAACTGTTTTTT; CDR3: CASSHPGTGIKRGEKLFF
D: TRBD2; size: NA; V: TRBV5-6; J: TRBJ2-7; DNA: TGTGCCAGCATCTCCCTACGGGAGGAATCCTACGAGCAGTACTTC; CDR3: CASISLREESYEQYF
D: NA; size: NA; V: TRBV5-6; J: TRBJ2-2; DNA: TGTGCCAGCAGCTTGGTCACAGCCACGGTCGGGGAGCTGTTTTTT; CDR3: CASSLVTATVGELFF
D: NA; size: NA; V: TRBV5-1; J: TRBJ2-3; DNA: TGCGCCAGCAGCTTTGAGGTAGCAACAGATACGCAGTATTTT; CDR3: CASSFEVATDTQYF
D: NA; size: NA; V: TRBV7-9; J: TRBJ2-1; DNA: TGTGCCAGCACCCTTAGAAGTGGCTCCTACAATGAGCAGTTCTTC; CDR3: CASTLRSGSYNEQFF